The clone carrying this T cell receptor (beta chain) appeared many times. What it binds is not known. The sample is drawn from a study of T-cell reconstitution after alpha-beta-depleted transplantation in children. Unique molecular identifiers featured in how the TCRbeta library was prepared. TCRdb ran MiXCR on the PCR reads and lists one entry per CDR3 protein. Of hundreds of thousands of distinct CDR3 sequences listed, approximately 10% are singletons. Study-wide points: Surviving recipient cells, namely T cells and thymic progenitors, were the source of high day-60 TCRbeta diversity in some patients. Several hundred expanded graft clones reportedly were the source of alpha-beta T cells about two months after transplant. T-cell counts and diversity at one year post-transplant came mainly from newly produced T cells.

Sequencing used PBMCs, obtained before TCRalphabeta/CD19-depleted stem cell transplant. The clonotype originates from a child younger than two with acute myeloid leukemia, due to receive a stem cell transplant.

The CDR3 sequence: CSLPTEYGYTF. The CDR3 DNA reads TGCAGCCTACCGACAGAGTATGGCTACACCTTC. This chain uses TRBV20-1 with TRBJ1-2; maybe TRBD1 (5 bases). The germline CDR1 and CDR2 sequences are DFQATT and SNEGSKA (reference sequence). The length of the CDR3 is 11 residues.